The sequence of this T cell receptor beta chain was determined in a study of cytomegalovirus exposure and HLA in healthy donors. It was with 60 Vbeta and 13 Jbeta primers that the PCR ran. Repertoires were generated with immunoSEQ multiplex PCR, while TCRdb's copy carries only in-frame clones and drops some. The sample holds about 140,000 clones, 80% seen once. The CDR3 is made up of 15 amino acids. Trimming removed 3 bases from V and 4 bases from J; junction bases left unmatched: 4. CDR1 and CDR2 from the germline V gene are LNHDA and SQIVND (reference sequence). This clonotype was obtained from a female donor in good health and CMV-seronegative. This chain connects TRBV19 to TRBJ1-5, with 9 bases aligning to TRBD1. The sequenced sample consisted of PBMCs. The CDR3 sequence: CASSIRTGANQPQHF. The CDR3, as DNA: TGTGCCAGTAGTATTAGGACAGGGGCAAATCAGCCCCAGCATTTT.